These 22 T cell receptor beta chains originate from one sample sequenced in a study of identical twins. MiXCR, run by TCRdb on the 5' RACE reads, gives a single entry per CDR3 protein. The sample includes 500,000 or so distinct CDR3 sequences, 12% to 15% of them seen just once. These data also featured in a second study, about yellow fever vaccine responses in identical twins.

The sequenced material came from CD4+ T cells sorted from blood. These receptor sequences come from a woman aged 18-29 years in good health.

This clonotype was observed a handful of times. The chain uses TRBV12-3 or TRBV12-4 and TRBJ2-1; D not resolved. This CDR3 is 14 amino acids long. V gave up 2 bases and J gave up 4 bases, with 9 bases separating them. The CDR3 DNA reads as TGTGCCAGCAGTTTAAGTGGGGAATACAATGAGCAGTTCTTC. Its protein product is CASSLSGEYNEQFF.

This clonotype was picked up a small number of times. The rearrangement links TRBV27 to TRBJ2-7, with D uncertain. Germline CDR1 MNHEY, CDR2 SMNVEV (reference sequence). V was cut by 5 bases and J by 6 bases, with 8 bases left in between. The CDR3 consists of 11 residues. CDR3 nucleotide sequence: TGTGCCAGCAGTGCCCGCCGCGAGCAGTACTTC. It encodes CASSARREQYF.

This chain uses TRBV20-1 with TRBJ2-3, with 8 bases aligning to TRBD2. The ends lost 5 bases at V and 4 bases at J; junction bases unmatched: 5. The V gene's germline CDR1 is DFQATT and CDR2 SNEGSKA (reference sequence). The CDR3 contains 13 residues. CDR3 nucleotides: TGCAGTGCTCACAGCGGGGGTGCAGATACGCAGTATTTT. Its protein is CSAHSGGADTQYF.

The chain is built from TRBV5-5 and TRBJ2-2; D remains ambiguous. The ends were cut back, 3 bases at V and 6 bases at J, with 12 bases in the middle. The CDR3 consists of 14 residues. CDR1 and CDR2 (germline): SGHKS, YYEKEE (reference sequence). CDR3 DNA sequence: TGTGCCAGCAGCTCCACTATGGACCCCGGGGAGCTGTTTTTT. Its translation: CASSSTMDPGELFF. Full variable domain (missing parts from reference TRBV5-5 and TRBJ2-2): DAGVTQSPTHLIKTRGQQVTLRCSPISGHKSVSWYQQVLGQGPQFIFQYYEKEERGRGNFPDRFSARQFPNYSSELNVNALLLGDSALYLCASSSTMDPGELFFGEGSRLTVL.

This clonotype was observed a few times. V usage is TRBV27 and J usage is TRBJ2-2; 7 bases align to TRBD1. CDR1 and CDR2 (germline): MNHEY, SMNVEV (reference sequence). After removal of 6 bases from V and 0 bases from J, the junction contained 4 bases not matched to a gene. The CDR3 length is 15 residues. In nucleotides, the CDR3 is TGTGCCAGCAGATACAGGGGAGCGAACACCGGGGAGCTGTTTTTT. Protein sequence: CASRYRGANTGELFF.

This clonotype was counted a few times. This sequence joins TRBV6-5 and TRBJ2-7, with no clear D. Germline V gives CDR1 MNHEY, CDR2 SVGAGI. V was trimmed by 9 bases and J by 3 bases, leaving 12 bases between them. The CDR3 contains 12 residues. This chain's CDR3 is CARKWWGYEQYF. The CDR3 bases are TGTGCCAGAAAGTGGTGGGGCTACGAGCAGTACTTC.

The rearrangement links TRBV29-1 to TRBJ2-6; D tentatively fits TRBD1 or TRBD2 (5 bases each). Per the germline V gene, CDR1 is SQVTM and CDR2 is ANQGSEA. Trimming took 3 bases from V and 4 from J, leaving 25 bases between them. The CDR3 runs to 19 residues. For the CDR3, the DNA is TGCAGCGTTGACGATAGCGTGGGACCTCGCCCGGGGGGGGCCAACGTCCTGACTTTC. It is translated as CSVDDSVGPRPGGANVLTF.

The chain joins TRBV3-1 to TRBJ2-2; 8 bases are shared with TRBD1. CDR3 size: 16 residues. Looked up from germline, CDR1 is LGHDT and CDR2 is YNNKEL (reference sequence). J lost 0 bases, V lost 4 bases, and 4 bases had no gene match. The CDR3 loop is CASSPSGQANTGELFF. In nucleotides, the CDR3 is TGTGCCAGCAGCCCCTCGGGACAGGCGAACACCGGGGAGCTGTTTTTT.

This rearrangement joins TRBV10-3 to TRBJ1-4, with TRBD1 identical over 9 bases. This CDR3 comprises 15 residues. The trim removed 4 bases at V and 8 bases at J, leaving 8 bases unmatched. From germline, CDR1 is ENHRY and CDR2 SYGVKD. In DNA form, the CDR3 reads TGTGCCATCAGTGCTGGGGGACAGGGAGGCGAAAAACTGTTTTTT. Its protein product is CAISAGGQGGEKLFF.

This clonotype was observed a handful of times. The chain recombines TRBV27 with TRBJ1-5; TRBD1 is a possible D gene (5 bases). Germline lookup yields CDR1 MNHEY and CDR2 SMNVEV (reference sequence). This CDR3 is built from 15 residues. V lost 5 bases to trimming and J lost 2 bases, with 13 bases between them. Here the CDR3 reads CASSPLRGGNQPQHF. DNA for the CDR3: TGTGCCAGCAGTCCTCTCCGGGGCGGCAATCAGCCCCAGCATTTT.

V gene TRBV3-1 combines with J gene TRBJ1-2; D gene ambiguous. CDR3 size: 14 residues. The V gene's germline CDR1 is LGHDT and CDR2 YNNKEL (reference sequence). The V end was cut by 0 bases, the J end by 6 bases, with 11 bases between. The DNA for the CDR3 is TGTGCCAGCAGCCAAGAGGTCGGCGTCAATGGCTACACCTTC. Translating it yields CASSQEVGVNGYTF.

This clonotype occurred a few times. The chain employs TRBV6-1 and TRBJ2-2, with TRBD1 matching 11 bases. V gave up 5 bases and J gave up 3 bases; unmatched junction bases: 5. The CDR3 is 16 residues long. The germline gives CDR1 MNHNS, CDR2 SASEGT. CDR3 amino acids: CASSKPGQGDTGELFF. The CDR3 DNA is TGTGCCAGCAGTAAGCCGGGACAGGGGGACACCGGGGAGCTGTTTTTT.

This clonotype was detected many times. Its ends do not fully match the called genes, so a read error is possible. J is TRBJ2-3 and V is TRBV5-1; D gene uncertain. The germline V gene encodes CDR1 SGHRS and CDR2 YFSETQ. This CDR3 is 11 amino acids long. Here the CDR3 reads CASSSTDTQYF. CDR3 nucleotides: TGTGCCAGCAGCTCCACAGATACGCAGTATTTT.

The CDR3 sequence: CSASLVEEWNLAVPWETQYF. The DNA for the CDR3 is TGCAGTGCTAGCCTAGTAGAGGAGTGGAATCTAGCGGTCCCATGGGAGACCCAGTACTTC. V is TRBV20-1 and J is TRBJ2-5; TRBD2 matches at 7 bases. Germline CDR1 and CDR2: DFQATT and SNEGSKA (reference sequence). V lost 3 bases, J lost 5 bases, and 27 bases stayed unmatched. The CDR3 is 20 amino acids.

In regard to this clonotype: This may come from a read error, since a much larger clone is one base off. The chain employs TRBV12-3 or TRBV12-4 and TRBJ1-1, with 9 bases lining up with TRBD1. The CDR3 is 13 residues long. The V gene end was trimmed by 7 bases and the J gene end by 4 bases; junction bases not matched to a gene: 4. The CDR3 here is CASILTGGTEAFF. The CDR3 nucleotides read TGTGCCAGCATCCTGACAGGGGGCACTGAAGCTTTCTTT.

This chain joins TRBV7-9 and TRBJ2-3; possible D gene TRBD1, 6 bases. The CDR3 spans 12 residues. CDR1 and CDR2 (germline): SEHNR, FQNEAQ (reference sequence). Trimming took 5 bases from V and 7 from J, leaving 10 bases between them. The CDR3 DNA reads TGTGCCAGCAGCCCGGACAGCCATACGCAGTATTTT. This gives the protein CASSPDSHTQYF.

Ten or more counts support this clonotype. CDR3 in amino acids: CASSQIFWGAETQYF. CDR3 in DNA: TGCGCCAGCAGCCAAATTTTTTGGGGGGCAGAGACCCAGTACTTC. J is TRBJ2-5 and V is TRBV4-3, with D perhaps given as TRBD1 or TRBD2 (6 bases each). Germline values: CDR1 LGHNA, CDR2 YSLEER. The CDR3 has 15 amino acids. V dropped 2 bases and J dropped 4 bases, with 14 bases sitting between them.

This clonotype was seen a handful of times. The rearrangement joins TRBV28 to TRBJ1-2, with D maybe TRBD1 (6 bases). The CDR3 extends over 15 amino acids. Germline values: CDR1 MDHEN, CDR2 SYDVKM. V lost 3 bases and J 1 base, leaving 12 bases between the germline ends. CDR3 protein: CASSLLKGGNYGYTF. In nucleotides, the CDR3 is TGTGCCAGCAGTTTGCTGAAGGGGGGTAACTATGGCTACACCTTC.

This sequence joins TRBV6-5 and TRBJ2-1; D is possibly TRBD2 (7 bases). V was trimmed by 6 bases and J by 9 bases, leaving 9 bases between them. Germline lookup yields CDR1 MNHEY and CDR2 SVGAGI. This CDR3 is built from 11 residues. The CDR3 protein is CASRGGPEQFF. CDR3 bases: TGTGCCAGCAGGGGGGGGCCTGAGCAGTTCTTC.

This clonotype has a count of ten or more. The chain joins TRBV11-2 to TRBJ2-3; 10 positions agree with TRBD2. From germline, CDR1 is SGHAT and CDR2 FQNNGV. CDR3 length: 18 amino acids. Unmatched junction bases numbered 9, after V lost 2 bases and J lost 1 base. The CDR3 region has the DNA TGTGCCAGCAGCTTAACAGCGGGAGGGCCCGGGCGCACAGATACGCAGTATTTT. This encodes CASSLTAGGPGRTDTQYF.

Regarding this clonotype: One end of the junction varies from germline; a read error may be responsible. The rearrangement joins TRBV5-1 to TRBJ2-3; D not resolved. The CDR3 spans 13 residues. Germline CDR1 and CDR2: SGHRS and YFSETQ. As DNA, the CDR3 is TGCACCAGCAGCCTCCCCTTGGGGGATACGCAGTATTTT. This sequence encodes CTSSLPLGDTQYF.

This sequence joins TRBV20-1 and TRBJ1-1; 7 nucleotides agree with TRBD1. CDR1 is DFQATT, CDR2 SNEGSKA, per germline (reference sequence). The CDR3 is 15 amino acids. Trimming cost V 1 base and J 1 base; bases outside gene matches: 6. CDR3 sequence: CSARVRGFPNTEAFF. The CDR3 DNA reads as TGCAGTGCTAGAGTCAGGGGGTTTCCGAACACTGAAGCTTTCTTT.